This T cell receptor beta chain stems from a study of human T cells and chemical hapten exposure (dated by TCRdb to the early 2020s). Regarding the complete study: For sensitization, 2% DPC in acetone was applied to a roughly 2 cm by roughly 2 cm area of upper inner arm skin. Throughout the approximately 23-week study period, patients were also given weekly therapeutic DPC doses on the scalp. Roughly 30 alopecia patients provided blood for TCR sequencing at one to four time points (pre-sensitization, 2, 6 and 24 weeks). In alopecia patients, the study followed how the peripheral blood TCR repertoire changed in vivo over primary and secondary sensitization to diphenylcyclopropenone (DPC), a hapten. Libraries were pooled for sequencing, and variation in per-sample TCR yields was attributed mainly to small differences in library volumes within the pool. The mostly female patient cohort included alopecia areata with under or over 50% scalp involvement, alopecia totalis and alopecia universalis. Patch testing on the upper back used Finn chambers containing 0.01% DPC, with scoring done after 6 days according to International Contact Dermatitis Research Group standards. Blood samples were taken from patients before sensitization (week 0) and then at 2, 6 and about 24 weeks after DPC sensitization. Results the study describes overall, beyond this receptor: Patch test score correlated positively with the number of PT1 expanded TCRs, reaching significance at thresholds 8, 16 and 32 but not at 4. Compared with pre-sensitization or healthy control sets, expanded TCRs formed significantly more large CDR3 similarity clusters, which is consistent with antigen-driven responses. The number of TCRs above 1 in 1000 frequency did not change with DPC sensitization; there was no evidence of global repertoire structure alterations. Repeated subsampling changed both the strength of the expansion versus patch-test correlation and the threshold at which the correlation became significant. Because every patient had alopecia, a presumed autoimmune disease, the patients' immune response might differ from that of healthy individuals.

The sample's time point label is to be understood as: patch test 2, 6 weeks after DPC sensitization. The treatment or condition tag for this specimen amounts to: therapeutic diphenylcyclopropenone sensitization with weekly scalp DPC. At each patch-test visit, blood was drawn before the patch test was applied. To be eligible, patients had to be aged 18 to 70, diagnosed with alopecia and judged suitable for DPC therapy, while pregnant patients were excluded. Total RNA was extracted from unfractionated whole blood that had been collected in Tempus Blood RNA tubes. Unmatched junction bases come to 9, with V trimmed by 7 bases and J by 4 bases. The CDR3 spans 15 residues, from the cysteine through the phenylalanine. The DNA shown is the 45-base CDR3, in frame from base 1. The germline V gene specifies MNHEY as CDR1 and SVGEGT as CDR2. To note about this clonotype: Its binding antigen is unknown. The sample holds no much larger clone one base away, and base qualities are not on file.

Libraries were made using RACE. Sequencing instrument: NextSeq 500. During library preparation, unique molecular identifiers were attached to individual cDNA molecules so that TCRs could be counted in a quantitative, reproducible way. Each blood RNA sample was used to sequence both TCR alpha and TCR beta chains. In the original analysis: The median number of TCRs per sample was approximately 96,000, ranging from roughly 20,000 to 690,600. The Decombinator software suite was used to annotate the V, J and CDR3 of the TCR reads. To make PS versus PT1 abundance plots, every sample was subsampled to the same number of TCRs (28,000). Expanded TCRs were defined as absent before sensitization and observed at least eight times at the 2-week time point. The public reads were reprocessed in TCRdb via fastp at Q25 and MiXCR, keeping in-frame beta chains. Records with the same CDR3 protein are collapsed into one entry carrying the most frequent genes and DNA. TCRdb, rather than the study authors, made the V and J calls. The sample table records 100,000 or so distinct CDR3 sequences; around 9.3% of these occur just once. Jointly, the top ten make up just over 2% of the sample.

Here the sequenced sample was whole blood, taken in connection with sensitization to the hapten diphenylcyclopropenone (DPC). The chain employs TRBV6-2 or TRBV6-3 and TRBJ1-2, and 10 junction bases match TRBD1. The receptor was isolated from a woman aged 40 to 50 with alopecia areata. Some clones in this sample may be carry-over from other donors' samples. The DNA reads TGTGCCAGCAATTTGGCCGGGACAGGGGTCTATGGCTACACCTTC. Its amino acids are CASNLAGTGVYGYTF.